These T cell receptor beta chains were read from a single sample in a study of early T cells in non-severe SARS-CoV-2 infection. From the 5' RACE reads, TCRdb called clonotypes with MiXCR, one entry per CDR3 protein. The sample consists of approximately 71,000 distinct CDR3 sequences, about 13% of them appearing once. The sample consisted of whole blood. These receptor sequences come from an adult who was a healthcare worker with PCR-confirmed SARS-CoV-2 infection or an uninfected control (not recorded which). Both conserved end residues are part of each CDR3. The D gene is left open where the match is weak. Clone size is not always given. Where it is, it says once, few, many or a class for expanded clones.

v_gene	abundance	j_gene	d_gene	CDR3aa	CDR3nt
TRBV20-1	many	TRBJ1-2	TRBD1	CSVPPVGTGFGGGYGYTF	TGCAGTGTACCTCCAGTTGGGACAGGGTTCGGTGGTGGCTATGGCTACACCTTC
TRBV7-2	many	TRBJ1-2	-	CASSLGGVGGMSAYGYTF	TGTGCCAGCAGCTTAGGAGGGGTCGGAGGGATGTCAGCATATGGCTACACCTTC
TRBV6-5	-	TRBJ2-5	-	CASRKPQAPETQYF	TGTGCCAGCAGAAAACCTCAGGCGCCGGAGACCCAGTACTTC
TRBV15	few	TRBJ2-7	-	CATSRGSGTEQYF	TGTGCCACCAGCAGAGGCTCAGGGACCGAGCAGTACTTC
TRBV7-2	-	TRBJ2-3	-	CASSLLGSSTDTQYF	TGTGCCAGCAGCTTATTGGGCAGCTCCACAGATACGCAGTATTTT
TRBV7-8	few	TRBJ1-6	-	CASSLSSYNSPLHF	TGTGCCAGCAGCTTAAGCTCCTATAATTCACCCCTCCACTTT
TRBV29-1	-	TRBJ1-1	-	CSVDRQLDTEAFF	TGCAGCGTTGACCGACAGTTGGACACTGAAGCTTTCTTT
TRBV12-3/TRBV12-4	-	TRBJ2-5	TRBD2	CASSLSAGGQETQYF	TGTGCCAGCAGTTTATCTGCGGGGGGGCAAGAGACCCAGTACTTC
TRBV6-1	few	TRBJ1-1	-	CASSHLNTEAFF	TGTGCCAGCAGTCACTTGAACACTGAAGCTTTCTTT
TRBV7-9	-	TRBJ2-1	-	CASSLVGQGSSYNEQFF	TGTGCCAGCAGCTTAGTGGGGCAGGGGTCCTCCTACAATGAGCAGTTCTTC
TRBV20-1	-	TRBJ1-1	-	CSAGQRRPMNTEAFF	TGCAGTGCTGGACAGCGAAGACCCATGAACACTGAAGCTTTCTTT
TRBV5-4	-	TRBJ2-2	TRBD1	CASGTGGTVAGELFF	TGTGCCAGTGGGACAGGGGGAACGGTAGCCGGGGAGCTGTTTTTT
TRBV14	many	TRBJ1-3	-	CASSQKGGNTIYF	TGTGCCAGCAGCCAAAAAGGTGGAAACACCATATATTTT
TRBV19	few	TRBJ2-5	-	CASSIDRWTQETQYF	TGTGCCAGTAGTATAGATCGGTGGACCCAAGAGACCCAGTACTTC
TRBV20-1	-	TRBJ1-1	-	CSASTTVNTEAFF	TGCAGTGCTAGCACAACAGTGAACACTGAAGCTTTCTTT
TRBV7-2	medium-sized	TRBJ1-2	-	CASSLDWFSNYGYTF	TGTGCCAGCAGCTTAGATTGGTTTTCGAACTATGGCTACACCTTC
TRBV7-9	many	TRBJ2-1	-	CASSSGSWTAREQFF	TGTGCCAGCAGCTCCGGATCCTGGACCGCCAGGGAGCAGTTCTTC
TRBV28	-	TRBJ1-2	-	CASNRMGGYTF	TGTGCCAGCAACAGGATGGGGGGCTACACCTTC
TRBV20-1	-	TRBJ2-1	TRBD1	CSAPGTAYDYASYNEQFF	TGCAGTGCGCCCGGGACAGCCTACGATTACGCTTCCTACAATGAGCAGTTCTTC
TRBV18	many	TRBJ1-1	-	CASSPERAKNTEAFF	TGTGCCAGCTCACCCGAGAGGGCGAAGAACACTGAAGCTTTCTTT
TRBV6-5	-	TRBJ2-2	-	CATRKFGTGELFF	TGTGCCACCAGGAAATTCGGCACCGGGGAGCTGTTTTTT
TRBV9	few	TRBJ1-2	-	CASSAPSQFYGYTF	TGTGCCAGCAGCGCCCCATCCCAATTCTATGGCTACACCTTC
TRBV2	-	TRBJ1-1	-	CASKGQPWGDTEAFF	TGTGCCAGCAAGGGGCAGCCCTGGGGCGACACTGAAGCTTTCTTT
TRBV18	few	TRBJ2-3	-	CASSPTYSTSTDTQYF	TGTGCCAGCTCACCAACCTACTCAACAAGCACAGATACGCAGTATTTT
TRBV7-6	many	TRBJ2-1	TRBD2	CASSAGLAGSSYNEQFF	TGTGCCAGCAGCGCAGGACTAGCGGGGAGCTCCTACAATGAGCAGTTCTTC
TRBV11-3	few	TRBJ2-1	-	CASSFKFDSQQFF	TGTGCCAGCAGCTTTAAATTCGACTCCCAGCAGTTCTTC
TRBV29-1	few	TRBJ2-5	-	CSVGTEETQYF	TGCAGCGTTGGGACTGAAGAGACCCAGTACTTC
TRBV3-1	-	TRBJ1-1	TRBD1	CASSQGPGTVNTEAFF	TGTGCCAGCAGCCAAGGCCCTGGGACAGTGAACACTGAAGCTTTCTTT
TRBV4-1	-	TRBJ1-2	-	CASSQDRYYGYTF	TGCGCCAGCAGCCAAGATCGATACTATGGCTACACCTTC
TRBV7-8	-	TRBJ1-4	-	CASSLLGWTNEKLFF	TGTGCCAGCAGCTTACTGGGTTGGACTAATGAAAAACTGTTTTTT
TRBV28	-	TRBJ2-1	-	CASSFRGSYNEQFF	TGTGCCAGCAGTTTTCGGGGCTCCTACAATGAGCAGTTCTTC
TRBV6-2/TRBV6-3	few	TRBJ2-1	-	CASSYSRYERNEQFF	TGTGCCAGCAGTTACTCGAGGTATGAGCGCAATGAGCAGTTCTTC
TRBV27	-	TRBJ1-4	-	CASSPAGREKLFF	TGTGCCAGCAGCCCGGCCGGTCGAGAAAAACTGTTTTTT
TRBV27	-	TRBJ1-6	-	CASSFSLGPGSPLHF	TGTGCCAGCAGTTTTTCTCTGGGCCCGGGCTCACCCCTCCACTTT
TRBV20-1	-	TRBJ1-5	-	CSAREGLLPKQPQHF	TGCAGTGCTAGAGAGGGACTCCTCCCCAAACAGCCCCAGCATTTT
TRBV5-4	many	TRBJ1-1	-	CASSPPDRYTEAFF	TGTGCCAGCAGCCCCCCGGACAGATACACTGAAGCTTTCTTT
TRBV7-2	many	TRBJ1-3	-	CASSPQLGDGNTIYF	TGTGCCAGCAGCCCACAACTGGGGGACGGAAACACCATATATTTT
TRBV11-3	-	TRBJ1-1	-	CASSPGRKAGNTEAFF	TGTGCCAGCAGCCCCGGACGGAAAGCGGGGAACACTGAAGCTTTCTTT
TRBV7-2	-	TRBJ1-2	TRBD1	CASSQNPPDRVGLYGYTF	TGTGCCAGCAGCCAAAACCCTCCGGACAGGGTCGGGTTATATGGCTACACCTTC
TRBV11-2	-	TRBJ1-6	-	CASSLDQGYSPLHF	TGTGCCAGCAGCTTAGACCAGGGGTATTCACCCCTCCACTTT
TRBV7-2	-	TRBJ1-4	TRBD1	CASSSQTGNEKLFF	TGTGCCAGCAGCTCGCAGACAGGGAACGAAAAACTGTTTTTT
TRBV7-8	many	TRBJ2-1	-	CASSLRSGIFFSYNEQFF	TGTGCCAGCAGCTTAAGGTCAGGGATCTTTTTCTCCTACAATGAGCAGTTCTTC
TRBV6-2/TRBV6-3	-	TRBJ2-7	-	CASSYPGGFSYEQYF	TGTGCCAGCAGTTATCCCGGGGGATTCTCCTACGAGCAGTACTTC
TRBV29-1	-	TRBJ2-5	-	CSATSGSEETQYF	TGCAGCGCAACTTCGGGGTCAGAAGAGACCCAGTACTTC
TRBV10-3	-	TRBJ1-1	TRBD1	CATTLSQGGTVYTEAFF	TGTGCCACTACGCTCTCACAAGGGGGCACGGTATACACTGAAGCTTTCTTT